This TCR beta chain originates from a study of T cells in Graves' hyperthyroidism and ophthalmopathy. Study-wide results and limits: A model of 13 V-J features distinguished ophthalmopathy from stable hyperthyroidism.

Trimming took 8 bases from V and 1 from J, leaving 10 bases between them. Per the germline V gene, CDR1 is MNHNS and CDR2 is SASEGT. The CDR3 sequence is 13 residues long. TCR beta CDR3 sequences were amplified from RNA transcripts. First-round RT-PCR with HTBI primers amplified the TCR CDR3 region. TCRdb itself ran the multiplex PCR reads through MiXCR, one entry per CDR3 protein. The sample records approximately 400,000 distinct CDR3 sequences, roughly 13% being singletons. As concerns this clonotype: Its antigen is unidentified.

Pregnant or lactating patients were excluded, as were those with uncontrolled infection or other autoimmune disease. From 9 to 10 ml of fresh peripheral blood, PBMCs were isolated. The chain recombines TRBV6-1 with TRBJ2-3; tentative D call: TRBD2 (5 bases). Source material: blood. The receptor was derived from a man younger than 40 with Graves' hyperthyroidism that later progressed to Graves' ophthalmopathy. The CDR3 bases are TGTGCCAGCCACCACGGGGGCACAGATACGCAGTATTTT. Residues: CASHHGGTDTQYF.